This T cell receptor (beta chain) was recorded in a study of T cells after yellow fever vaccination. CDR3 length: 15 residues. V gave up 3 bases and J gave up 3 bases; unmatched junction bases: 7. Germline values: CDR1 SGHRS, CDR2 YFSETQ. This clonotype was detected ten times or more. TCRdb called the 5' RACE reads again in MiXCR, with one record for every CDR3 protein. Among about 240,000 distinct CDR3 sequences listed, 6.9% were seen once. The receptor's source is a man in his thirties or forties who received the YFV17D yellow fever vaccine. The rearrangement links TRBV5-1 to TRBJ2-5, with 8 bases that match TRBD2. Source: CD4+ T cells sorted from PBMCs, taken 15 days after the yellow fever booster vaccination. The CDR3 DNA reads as TGCGCCAGCAGCTCGAGCGGGAGCGGGGAAGAGACCCAGTACTTC. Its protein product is CASSSSGSGEETQYF.